Each of the 4 T cell receptor beta chains below was sequenced from the same sample in a study of CD8 T cells in Susac syndrome. The RNA, about 0.45 to 1 ug, was put through reverse transcription using random hexamers. TCRdb called the immunoSEQ multiplex PCR reads again in MiXCR, with one record for every CDR3 protein. The sample lists around 150,000 distinct CDR3 sequences; approximately 93% were seen once. What was sequenced was CD8+ T cells from PBMCs. The receptors derive from a human donor in good health.

This rearrangement joins TRBV15 to TRBJ2-5; TRBD1 aligns across 7 bases. The ends lost 4 bases at V and 4 bases at J; junction bases unmatched: 12. Germline CDR1 and CDR2: LNHNV and YYDKDF (reference sequence). The CDR3 covers 16 residues. In DNA, the CDR3 is TGTGCCACCAGCAAGCCCTCGACAGGGCGCGTAGAGACCCAGTACTTC. Its translation: CATSKPSTGRVETQYF.

The chain employs TRBV9 and TRBJ2-3, with 7 bases fitting TRBD1. The CDR3 is 15 residues long. Trimming at V came to 4 bases and at J to 0 bases, leaving 5 bases not matched to a gene. Germline V gives CDR1 SGDLS, CDR2 YYNGEE. CDR3 nucleotide sequence: TGTGCCAGCAGCCAGGGGGTGTACAGCACAGATACGCAGTATTTT. Translating gives CASSQGVYSTDTQYF. Supplemented by reference TRBV9 and TRBJ2-3, the full variable domain reads DSGVTQTPKHLITATGQRVTLRCSPRSGDLSVYWYQQSLDQGLQFLIQYYNGEERAKGNILERFSAQQFPDLHSELNLSSLELGDSALYFCASSQGVYSTDTQYFGPGTRLTVL.

The CDR3 region has the DNA TGTGCCAGCAGCAAAGCGCCAGGGATCCGCTCTGGGGCCAACGTCCTGACTTTC. This sequence encodes CASSKAPGIRSGANVLTF. The gene calls are TRBV21-1 and TRBJ2-6; the table's D call of TRBD1 was not tested on the DNA. TRBV21-1 is classified as a pseudogene. The CDR3 is made up of 18 amino acids.

CDR3 loop: CSVADYEQYF. The DNA for the CDR3 is TGCAGCGTGGCAGACTACGAGCAGTACTTC. The chain has TRBV29-1 and TRBJ2-7; D gene unclear. Germline loops: CDR1 SQVTM, CDR2 ANQGSEA. V was shortened by 6 bases and J by 3 bases, with 6 bases between the two germline ends. The CDR3 length is 10 residues.